The present T cell receptor beta chain was sequenced within a study of blood T cell repertoires in COVID-19 (dated by TCRdb to the early 2020s). With regard to the full study: Samples from collaborators originated in the United States, Italy and Spain and spanned both the acute and convalescent phases of COVID-19. Samples were obtained from the ongoing ImmuneRACE study (first 160 participants) and from 950 to 1,500 subjects provided by 6 global collaborators. The material from the prospective study consisted of cDNA or gDNA derived from T cells, B-cell-depleted T cells, or PBMCs. Nearly every sample came with metadata listing a de-identified subject ID, COVID-19 status, age in years and sex. A freely available public database, intended as a resource for researchers studying the immune response to SARS-CoV-2, is where the repertoires were released. Where available, HLA class I and class II types were obtained from metadata supplied by the sample provider rather than from assay-based typing. Deeply sampled blood TCRbeta repertoires from subjects exposed to, actively infected with, or recovered from COVID-19 were included in the dataset. Findings and caveats that apply to the study as a whole: How much clinical and demographic metadata was included differed by source and by participant, and the metadata was provided uncurated.

On this clone: It lacks a known antigen. Per-nucleotide qualities are absent, and no much larger clonotype sits a single base away.

V gives up 5 bases and J gives up 2 bases, and the segment between their germline ends measures 3 bases. The CDR3 starts with the cysteine, ends with the phenylalanine, and has 11 residues. Left in the record is the CDR3 DNA by itself, 33 bases read in frame from the first base. The germline V gene encodes CDR1 MDHEN and CDR2 SYDVKM. The collaborating institutions used their own protocols to collect whole blood in K2EDTA tubes. For TCRbeta analysis, collaborators shipped samples as frozen whole blood, isolated PBMCs, or DNA extracted from either of those sample types. TCRbeta CDR3 regions were amplified from genomic DNA by means of the immunoSEQ Assay, a bias-controlled multiplex PCR. Per the original workflow: The number of nucleated cells in each sample was estimated from the amplification of reference gene primers within the assay. To quantify the absolute abundance of each unique TCRbeta CDR3 rearrangement, sequence reads were collapsed and filtered. For each sample, productive Simpson clonality was calculated by taking the square root of Simpson's diversity index across productive rearrangements. What TCRdb holds here is the immuneACCESS table cut down to in-frame rearrangements. Part of the clones is not present; checked against another copy, under half of the missing clones reflect an unresolved V gene, and the others are unexplained. V and J calls plus clone size are reproduced from that table; the DNA served to infer D and trimming. The sample table shows tens of thousands of clones, and around 83% are seen once. The ten largest clones take up roughly 4% of the sample.

This sequence was found in a man at least 80 years old with active COVID-19. Recombination joined TRBV28 with TRBJ1-1, with the D gene uncertain. The sample comprised peripheral blood. The CDR3 protein: CASSPNTEAFF. The nucleotide sequence is TGTGCCAGCAGTCCTAACACTGAAGCTTTCTTT.